This T cell receptor beta chain is from a study of T cell responses to AZD1222 COVID-19 vaccine. This table comes from immunoSEQ multiplex PCR, and its TCRdb copy is limited to in-frame clones, with some not included. The sample lists 150,000 to 200,000 clones; roughly 92% were seen once. Germline CDR1 is SGHAT and CDR2 is FQDESV (reference sequence). The CDR3 consists of 13 residues. The V gene lost 5 bases and the J gene lost 0 bases, with 7 bases spanning the gap. Notes on the study in general: Clonal diversity may have been underestimated, and the donors were mostly white British, with more females than males. Across spike, vaccine-associated CD4 TCRs were found, dominant at 160-218 and 743-854. Two doses of AZD1222 preceded a rise in Spike-specific TCR breadth and depth.

Concerning this clone itself: Its antigen is still unknown.

The source was peripheral blood, collected 28 days after the second AZD1222 dose. The receptor was isolated from an adult who received the AZD1222 COVID-19 vaccine. The chain uses TRBV11-1 and TRBJ2-5; D is undetermined. The chain's CDR3 is CASSRAYQETQYF. DNA of the CDR3: TGTGCCAGCAGCCGAGCGTACCAAGAGACCCAGTACTTC. The full variable domain, its missing parts supplied by reference TRBV11-1 and TRBJ2-5, is EAEVAQSPRYKITEKSQAVAFWCDPISGHATLYWYRQILGQGPELLVQFQDESVVDDSQLPKDRFSAERLKGVDSTLKIQPAELGDSAMYLCASSRAYQETQYFGPGTRLLVL.